This is a list of T cell receptor beta chains from one sample in a study of blood T cells in healthy people across ages. In TCRdb, the 5' RACE reads were re-called with MiXCR into one record per CDR3 protein. This table has approximately 1.5 million distinct CDR3 sequences, roughly 30% appearing once. The sequenced sample consisted of blood. These receptor sequences come from a woman aged 30 to 39 in good health. Both conserved end residues are part of each CDR3. A D gene is named only where the DNA matches it firmly. A row's size may be missing; if present it is once, few, many or a size class.

abundance,v_gene,d_gene,j_gene,CDR3nt,CDR3aa
many,TRBV29-1,-,TRBJ2-7,TGCAGCGTTGAGTTGGGGGGCCGGGATCTCTACGAGCAGTACTTC,CSVELGGRDLYEQYF
few,TRBV15,-,TRBJ2-7,TGTGCCACCAGCAGAGAGGGACTTTATTCTTTCGAGCAGTACTTC,CATSREGLYSFEQYF
few,TRBV7-9,-,TRBJ2-7,TGTGCCAGCAGCCAAGCCGGGACATCCCTCCTGGTGTACTTC,CASSQAGTSLLVYF
-,TRBV28,-,TRBJ2-7,TGTGCCACCGACGGGACCCCCAAAAGTGAGCAGTACTTC,CATDGTPKSEQYF
many,TRBV20-1,-,TRBJ2-3,TGCAGTGCTACCGGCAGGGGGAGGGCAGATACGCAGTATTTT,CSATGRGRADTQYF
-,TRBV11-2,-,TRBJ1-1,TGTGCCAGCAGCTCCAGGATAATGATTGAAGCTTTCTTT,CASSSRIMIEAFF
-,TRBV2,TRBD2,TRBJ2-7,TGTGCCAGCAGTTCCACTAGCGCTTCAAGCTCCTACGAGCAGTACTTC,CASSSTSASSSYEQYF
few,TRBV4-1,-,TRBJ1-1,TGCGCCAGCAGCCAACCTGAGGCCCAAATTCAGGACACTGAAGCTTTCTTT,CASSQPEAQIQDTEAFF
few,TRBV7-9,TRBD1,TRBJ2-1,TGTGCCAGCACCTGGTTAGGGACAGGGACGGATGAGCAGTTCTTC,CASTWLGTGTDEQFF
-,TRBV7-2,-,TRBJ1-1,TGTGCCAGCAGCCCCCTTGGGCCCATGAACACTGAAGCTTTCTTT,CASSPLGPMNTEAFF
-,TRBV20-1,TRBD2,TRBJ2-3,TGCAGTGCTATAGTCGCCGCGGGTCAGCGGGGGGGCCCTTCCGGTAATACGCAGTATTTT,CSAIVAAGQRGGPSGNTQYF
few,TRBV4-2,-,TRBJ1-4,TGTGCCAGCAGCCAAGCGTTGACGCTGAGGGAAAAACTGTTTTTT,CASSQALTLREKLFF
-,TRBV4-1,-,TRBJ1-1,TGCGCCAGCAGCCAAGTCTTGGTATCCAACACTGAAGCTTTCTTT,CASSQVLVSNTEAFF
few,TRBV4-1,-,TRBJ1-1,TGCGCCAGCAGCCAAGTCCTACTGACATCAGGGACGAACACTGAAGCTTTCTTT,CASSQVLLTSGTNTEAFF
many,TRBV29-1,-,TRBJ2-5,TGCAGCGTTGTAACGTTTCAAGAGACCCAGTACTTC,CSVVTFQETQYF
once,TRBV21-1,-,TRBJ1-2,TGTGCCAGCAAAGGGAATTACACAGGGGGCATGTTAGAAGGCTACACCTTC,CASKGNYTGGMLEGYTF
-,TRBV5-1,-,TRBJ1-6,TGCGCCAGCGGGCCAGGTGCTTATGATTCACCCCTCCACTTT,CASGPGAYDSPLHF
-,TRBV9,-,TRBJ2-2,TGTGCCAGCAGCGCCGGTCAGGCTCCGGTCACCGGGGAGCTGTTTTTT,CASSAGQAPVTGELFF
many,TRBV5-1,TRBD1,TRBJ2-5,TGCGCCAGCAGCGGGACAGGGCAGGAGACCCAGTACTTC,CASSGTGQETQYF
few,TRBV9,TRBD1,TRBJ1-6,TGTGCCAGCAGCGACCGGGACAGGGCGAATTCACCCCTCCACTTT,CASSDRDRANSPLHF
few,TRBV7-2,-,TRBJ2-3,TGTGCCAGCAGCCCGATGACCCGGGTCGTTGGAGATACGCAGTATTTT,CASSPMTRVVGDTQYF
-,TRBV30,-,TRBJ1-2,TGTGCCTGGAGAGGGGTTCGGGGTGGCTATGGCTACACCTTC,CAWRGVRGGYGYTF
-,TRBV15,TRBD1,TRBJ1-2,TGTGCCACCAGCAGGACGAATCCGGGACAGGGGGGATTTGGAGGCTACACCTTC,CATSRTNPGQGGFGGYTF
-,TRBV10-3,-,TRBJ2-7,TGTGCCATCAGGTCCGGGACCCCTACGGATGAGCAGTACTTC,CAIRSGTPTDEQYF
-,TRBV20-1,TRBD1,TRBJ2-7,TGCAGTGTTAGCAACCCGGGACAGGGTATCTACGAGCAGTACTTC,CSVSNPGQGIYEQYF
few,TRBV24-1,TRBD1,TRBJ2-7,TGTGCCACCAGTGATTTCGGTGACAGGGGGTCGGGCTACGAGCAGTACTTC,CATSDFGDRGSGYEQYF
few,TRBV7-8,-,TRBJ2-5,TGTGCCAGCAGCTTAGAGGTGTACCAAGAGACCCAGTACTTC,CASSLEVYQETQYF
-,TRBV9,-,TRBJ2-3,TGTGCCAGCAGTCCTCCGGACGAAAGCACAGATACGCAGTATTTT,CASSPPDESTDTQYF
-,TRBV25-1,-,TRBJ1-6,TGTGCCAGCAGTGAATTAGGCAGGGAAACGAGTTCACCCCTCCACTTT,CASSELGRETSSPLHF
-,TRBV28,TRBD1,TRBJ1-1,TGTGCCAGCAGTGAACAGGGGGCGCAGAACACTGAAGCTTTCTTT,CASSEQGAQNTEAFF
-,TRBV20-1,-,TRBJ2-1,TGCAGTGCAACTGACTTTAATGAGCAGTTCTTC,CSATDFNEQFF
few,TRBV7-3,TRBD1,TRBJ2-6,TGTGCCAGCAGCTACGACAGGGTGGATGGGGCCAACGTCCTGACTTTC,CASSYDRVDGANVLTF
many,TRBV29-1,-,TRBJ2-3,TGCAGCGTTGAACTTGGCACAGATACGCAGTATTTT,CSVELGTDTQYF
-,TRBV27,-,TRBJ2-7,TGTGCCAGCAGTTTAAATATCAGGACGGTAAATTTCTACGAGCAGTACTTC,CASSLNIRTVNFYEQYF
few,TRBV10-2,TRBD2,TRBJ2-1,TGCGCCAGCAGTGAGGGGACTAGCGCTTACAATGAGCAGTTCTTC,CASSEGTSAYNEQFF
-,TRBV20-1,TRBD2,TRBJ2-7,TGCAGTGCTAGGGGCCCTAGCGGGACCGTCTACGAGCAGTACTTC,CSARGPSGTVYEQYF
-,TRBV11-2,TRBD1,TRBJ1-1,TGTGCCAGCAGCCGGACAGGTTGGGTAGGGTGCACTGAAGCTTTCTTT,CASSRTGWVGCTEAFF
few,TRBV27,-,TRBJ2-1,TGTGCCAGCAGTTTAGGGCTTGCGCACGGTGAGCAGTTCTTC,CASSLGLAHGEQFF
many,TRBV29-1,-,TRBJ2-3,TGCAGCGGTTTAACGGACACAGATACGCAGTATTTT,CSGLTDTDTQYF
few,TRBV5-6,TRBD1,TRBJ2-5,TGTGCCAGCAGCCTGGGCCCCGGGACAGGAGTCCAAGAGACCCAGTACTTC,CASSLGPGTGVQETQYF
-,TRBV11-1,TRBD1,TRBJ1-6,TGTGCCAGCACCTTGGGGGACAGTCGGTCACCCCTCCACTTT,CASTLGDSRSPLHF
-,TRBV28,TRBD1,TRBJ2-7,TGTGCCAGCAGTTTTTTAGGACAGGGGGTAAGCTACGAGCAGTACTTC,CASSFLGQGVSYEQYF
few,TRBV4-1,TRBD2,TRBJ2-1,TGCGCCAGCAGCCATCCAGCGGGGTCTCCTGGATCCTACAATGAGCAGTTCTTC,CASSHPAGSPGSYNEQFF
many,TRBV29-1,TRBD1,TRBJ2-7,TGCAGCGCTATGACAGGGACCTACGAGCAGTACTTC,CSAMTGTYEQYF
few,TRBV3-1,-,TRBJ1-5,TGTGCCAGCAGCCAAGGTGGACGGGGAGATCAGCCCCAGCATTTT,CASSQGGRGDQPQHF
many,TRBV5-5,-,TRBJ2-7,TGTGCCAGCAGCCCGGACAGTCCCTACGAGCAGTACTTC,CASSPDSPYEQYF
-,TRBV7-3,-,TRBJ2-2,TGTGCCAGCAGCGGGGCCGGCGGGGAGCTGTTTTTT,CASSGAGGELFF
-,TRBV5-1,-,TRBJ1-5,TGCGCCAGCAGCCAAGGACACACTCTGGATCAGCCCCAGCATTTT,CASSQGHTLDQPQHF
few,TRBV6-1,-,TRBJ2-7,TGTGCCAGCAGCTCAAGACAGACGGGGTACGAGCAGTACTTC,CASSSRQTGYEQYF
-,TRBV5-6,TRBD1,TRBJ2-5,TGTGCCAGCAACCAAGGACAGGGAGAGACCCAGTACTTC,CASNQGQGETQYF
-,TRBV9,-,TRBJ2-5,TGTGCCAGCAGCGTAGCTGGTGGGACCCTCCAAGAGACCCAGTACTTC,CASSVAGGTLQETQYF
-,TRBV20-1,-,TRBJ2-3,TGCAGTGCTAGAATCGTTGGGGGACCTAGCACAGATACGCAGTATTTT,CSARIVGGPSTDTQYF